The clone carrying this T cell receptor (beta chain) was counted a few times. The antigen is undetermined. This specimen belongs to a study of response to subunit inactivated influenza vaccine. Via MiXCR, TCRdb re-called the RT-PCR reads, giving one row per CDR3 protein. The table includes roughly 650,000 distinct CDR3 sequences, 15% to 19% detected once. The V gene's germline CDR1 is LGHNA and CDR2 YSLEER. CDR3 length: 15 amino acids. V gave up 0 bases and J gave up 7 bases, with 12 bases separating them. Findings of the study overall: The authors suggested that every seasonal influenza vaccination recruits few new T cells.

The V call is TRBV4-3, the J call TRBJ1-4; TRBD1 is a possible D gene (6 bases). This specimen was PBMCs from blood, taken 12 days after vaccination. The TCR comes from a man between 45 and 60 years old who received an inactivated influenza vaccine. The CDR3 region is CASSQERGESEKLFF. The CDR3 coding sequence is TGCGCCAGCAGCCAAGAGAGGGGGGAGAGTGAAAAACTGTTTTTT.